Listed below are T cell receptor beta chains from one sample, sequenced in a study of cytomegalovirus exposure and HLA in healthy donors. TCRdb's copy holds only in-frame clones and misses some; the assay was immunoSEQ multiplex PCR. Among 110,000 to 150,000 clones listed, 65% to 85% were seen once. Sequenced material: PBMCs. These receptors all come from a male donor in good health and CMV-seronegative. Each CDR3 is given with its conserved first and last residue. A D gene is named only where the DNA matches it firmly. A row's size may be missing; if present it is once, few, many or a size class.

d_call,j_call,v_call,clone_size,cdr3_nt,cdr3_aa
TRBD2,TRBJ2-3,TRBV7-9,NA,TGTGCCAGCAAGGGGCAGGCGGGAGTCGGAGGAGATACGCAGTATTTT,CASKGQAGVGGDTQYF
TRBD2,TRBJ2-3,TRBV11-3,once,TGTGCCAGCAGGCTAGCGGGAGCGGGAGATACGCAGTATTTT,CASRLAGAGDTQYF
TRBD1,TRBJ1-5,TRBV6-5,NA,TGTGCCACCGGACAGGACAATCAGCCCCAGCATTTT,CATGQDNQPQHF
NA,TRBJ2-1,TRBV21-1,few,TGTGCCAGCAGCAAAGCGCTTCAGTCTCCTGAGCAGTTCTTC,CASSKALQSPEQFF
TRBD1,TRBJ2-7,TRBV6-1,NA,TGTGCCAGCAGTGCCACTACAGGGGGGATTAACTACGAGCAGTACTTC,CASSATTGGINYEQYF
TRBD1,TRBJ2-7,TRBV6-1,NA,TGTGCCAGCACAAGACAGGGGCCGCTCTACGAGCAGTACTTC,CASTRQGPLYEQYF
NA,TRBJ1-2,TRBV9,NA,TGTGCCAGCAGCGAGGGACTGAAGGGTGGCTACACCTTC,CASSEGLKGGYTF
TRBD1,TRBJ1-1,TRBV29-1,once,TGCAGCGTTGAAGAGGGGCAGGGGGCCAATGAAGCTTTCTTT,CSVEEGQGANEAFF
TRBD1,TRBJ2-5,TRBV10-2,NA,TGCGCCAGCCCGGAGCGAGGACAGGGCGAGTACCAAGAGACCCAGTACTTC,CASPERGQGEYQETQYF
TRBD2,TRBJ2-1,TRBV5-6,NA,TGTGCCAGCAGACGTAGACTAGCGGGGGGGCTGGGCAATGAGCAGTTCTTC,CASRRRLAGGLGNEQFF
TRBD1,TRBJ1-6,TRBV9,NA,TGTGCCAGCAGCGTAGAACAGGGGAATTCACCCCTCCACTTT,CASSVEQGNSPLHF
TRBD2,TRBJ2-5,TRBV9,NA,TGTGCCAGCAGCGCCGCGGGGGGGCAAGAGACCCAGTACTTC,CASSAAGGQETQYF
TRBD1,TRBJ2-7,TRBV11-1,NA,TGTGCCAGCAGTACAGGGGGTACCTACGAGCAGTACTTC,CASSTGGTYEQYF
TRBD1,TRBJ2-5,TRBV19,few,TGTGCCAGTAGCAAGGGACAGGCCGGAGAGACCCAGTACTTC,CASSKGQAGETQYF
NA,TRBJ2-6,TRBV6-4,few,TGTGCCAGCAGCCAGGGGATCGGGGCCAACGTCCTGACTTTC,CASSQGIGANVLTF
TRBD1,TRBJ2-5,TRBV2,NA,TGTGCCAGCGCCCAGGGGGCGCGGGAGACCCAGTACTTC,CASAQGARETQYF
TRBD1,TRBJ2-7,TRBV6-1,NA,TGTGCCAGCAGTGCCAGTGGGGGGACAGGGGGCTTCGAGCAGTACTTC,CASSASGGTGGFEQYF
TRBD2,TRBJ2-1,TRBV2,NA,TGTGCCAGCAGTGTTGGACTAGCGGGCTACAATGAGCAGTTCTTC,CASSVGLAGYNEQFF
TRBD1,TRBJ2-1,TRBV25-1,NA,TGTGCCAATCCAGACAGGGGGGATGACAATGAGCAGTTCTTC,CANPDRGDDNEQFF
TRBD1,TRBJ2-5,TRBV27,NA,TGTGCCAGCAGTCTACTCCGGGACAGGGGAGGGGAGACCCAGTACTTC,CASSLLRDRGGETQYF
NA,TRBJ2-7,TRBV2,NA,TGTGCCAGCAGTGAACAGGCCTACGAGCAGTACTTC,CASSEQAYEQYF
NA,TRBJ1-2,TRBV29-1,NA,TGCAGCGTTGATAGGGGACACCGGGTCTATGGCTACACCTTC,CSVDRGHRVYGYTF
NA,TRBJ1-5,TRBV5-5,NA,TGTGCCAGCAGCTTGTTAGATAGCAATCAGCCCCAGCATTTT,CASSLLDSNQPQHF
NA,TRBJ2-7,TRBV6-5,NA,TGTGCCAGCAGAGAACAGGACGGCGAGCAGTACTTC,CASREQDGEQYF
TRBD1,TRBJ1-4,TRBV7-9,NA,TGTGCCAGCAGCCCCTGGACAGGGGATGAAAAACTGTTTTTT,CASSPWTGDEKLFF
NA,TRBJ2-5,TRBV30,NA,TGTGCCTGGAGTCTAAATAGTGGTGAGACCCAGTACTTC,CAWSLNSGETQYF
NA,TRBJ2-3,TRBV21-1,NA,TGTGCCAGCAGCAAATCTAGCACAGATACGCAGTATTTT,CASSKSSTDTQYF
TRBD1,TRBJ2-5,TRBV5-5,NA,TGTGCCAGCAGCTTGTGGGCAGGGGGCAAGGAGACCCAGTACTTC,CASSLWAGGKETQYF
NA,TRBJ1-2,TRBV11-2,once,TGTGCCAGCAGCCTTTCCGGACAGATTGTACGTGGCTACACCTTC,CASSLSGQIVRGYTF